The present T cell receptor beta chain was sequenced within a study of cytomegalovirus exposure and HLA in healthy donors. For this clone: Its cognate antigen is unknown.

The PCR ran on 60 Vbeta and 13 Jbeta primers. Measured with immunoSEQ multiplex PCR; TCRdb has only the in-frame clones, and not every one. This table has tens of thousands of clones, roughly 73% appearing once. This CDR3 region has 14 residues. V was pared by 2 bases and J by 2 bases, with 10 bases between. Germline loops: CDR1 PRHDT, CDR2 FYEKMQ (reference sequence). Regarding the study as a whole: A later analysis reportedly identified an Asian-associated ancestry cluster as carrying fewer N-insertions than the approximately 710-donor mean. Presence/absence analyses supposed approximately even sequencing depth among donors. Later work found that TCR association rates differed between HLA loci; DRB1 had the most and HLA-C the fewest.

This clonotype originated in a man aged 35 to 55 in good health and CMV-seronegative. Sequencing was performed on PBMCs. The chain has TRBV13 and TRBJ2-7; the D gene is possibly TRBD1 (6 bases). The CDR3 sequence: CASSLPQGPYEQYF. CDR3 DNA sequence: TGTGCCAGCAGCTTACCACAGGGACCCTACGAGCAGTACTTC.